The 22 T cell receptor beta chains listed next were all sequenced from one sample in a study of beta chain features in type 1 diabetes. Overall study results and limits: Among patients with Type 1 diabetes, TCRB CDR3s were moderately but significantly shorter in every one of the four CD4+ subsets.

The whole isolated RNA underwent reverse transcription, so sequencing captured expressed TCRB transcripts. Generated by immunoSEQ multiplex PCR, the TCRdb table keeps only in-frame clones and is missing some. This table holds under 150,000 clones, 7.5% to 9.5% found once. No antigen has been identified for these receptors. The sample consisted of central memory CD4+ T cells from blood. All receptors derive from a man aged 30 to 39 with type 1 diabetes.

This clone was seen more than once but under ten times. The chain joins TRBV30 to TRBJ1-5; 7 bases match TRBD1. This CDR3 is 14 amino acids long. J was trimmed by 3 bases and V by 2 bases; bases with no gene match: 4. The germline V gene has CDR1 GTSNPN and CDR2 SVGIG (reference sequence). The CDR3, as DNA: TGTGCCTGGAGTACTCAGGGGGACAATCAGCCCCAGCATTTT. Its translation is CAWSTQGDNQPQHF.

The V and J genes are TRBV5-6 and TRBJ2-2, with 8 bases aligning to TRBD2. V gave up 5 bases and J gave up 3 bases; unmatched junction bases: 12. The CDR3 length is 17 residues. CDR1 SGHDT and CDR2 YYEEEE come from the germline V gene. Here the CDR3 DNA reads TGTGCCAGCAGTTCCGCTCGCGGGGGGCAAGACACCGGGGAGCTGTTTTTT. Translated: CASSSARGGQDTGELFF.

The chain has TRBV2 and TRBJ2-5; D is perhaps TRBD2 (5 bases). This CDR3 comprises 14 residues. Trimming shortened V by 1 base and J by 3 bases, and 9 bases separated the two germline ends. Germline assignment: CDR1 SNHLY and CDR2 FYNNEI. The CDR3 bases are TGTGCCAGCAGTGAAGGGGCGAGGGAAGAGACCCAGTACTTC. It encodes CASSEGAREETQYF.

The genes are TRBV20-1 and TRBJ2-3, with D possibly matching TRBD2 (5 bases). From germline, CDR1 is DFQATT and CDR2 SNEGSKA (reference sequence). The CDR3 sequence is 11 residues long. Deletions cut 5 bases from V and 7 bases from J, with 10 bases between. The CDR3 sequence: CSAHQRNTQYF. CDR3 bases: TGCAGTGCTCACCAGCGGAATACGCAGTATTTT.

The J gene is TRBJ1-5, the V gene TRBV15; no clear D. This CDR3 has 15 residues. V was trimmed by 0 bases and J by 5 bases, leaving 11 bases between them. Germline CDR1 is LNHNV and CDR2 is YYDKDF (reference sequence). The CDR3 protein is CATSRDGVPDQPQHF. CDR3 nucleotides: TGTGCCACCAGCAGAGACGGAGTACCCGATCAGCCCCAGCATTTT.

This clone was found a few times. V gene TRBV9 combines with J gene TRBJ2-3; the match to TRBD1 covers 8 bases. Germline V gives CDR1 SGDLS, CDR2 YYNGEE. This CDR3 has 14 residues. V lost 4 bases and J lost 8; bases outside the gene matches: 9. Written as DNA, the CDR3 is TGTGCCAGCAGCACGACAGGGGAAGGCAGTACGCAGTATTTT. This codes for CASSTTGEGSTQYF.

The chain is built from TRBV9 and TRBJ2-7, with 7 positions matching TRBD2. The tail of the sequence fits TRBJ2-1 better, so the J call may be wrong. The CDR3 runs 18 residues. Germline CDR1 is SGDLS and CDR2 is YYNGEE. As DNA, the CDR3 is TGTGCCAGCAGCGCCCGAGACCCAGCGGGAAGCTCCTACAATGAGCAGTTCTTC. It specifies CASSARDPAGSSYNEQFF.

V gene TRBV2 combines with J gene TRBJ2-2; TRBD1 agrees at 9 bases. From germline, CDR1 is SNHLY and CDR2 FYNNEI. CDR3 length: 12 amino acids. With 8 bases clipped from V and 7 bases from J, the junction kept 2 bases outside the gene matches. The CDR3 here is CASRQGVGELFF. DNA for the CDR3: TGTGCCAGCCGACAGGGGGTCGGGGAGCTGTTTTTT.

This clone has more than one count but fewer than ten. This chain connects TRBV7-6 to TRBJ2-7; 7 nucleotides line up with TRBD1. CDR3 length: 13 amino acids. Germline V CDR1 and CDR2: SGHVS, FNYEAQ. Trimming removed 0 bases from V and 7 bases from J; junction bases left unmatched: 3. The CDR3 sequence: CASSLALDREQYF. The CDR3 coding sequence is TGTGCCAGCAGCTTAGCCCTGGACAGGGAGCAGTACTTC.

This clone was seen only a few times. CDR3 sequence (DNA): TGTGCCACCAGCTCCCAGCGGGGCCAAGAGACCCAGTACTTC. This encodes CATSSQRGQETQYF. The chain couples TRBV15 to TRBJ2-5, with 7 bases that match TRBD2. This CDR3 contains 14 residues. CDR1 is LNHNV and CDR2 is YYDKDF in the germline V gene (reference sequence). The ends lost 5 bases at V and 1 base at J; junction bases unmatched: 4.

This clone appeared a few times. The chain couples TRBV28 to TRBJ2-7; 8 positions match TRBD2. Germline lookup yields CDR1 MDHEN and CDR2 SYDVKM. V shed 4 bases, J shed 2 bases, and the junction held 7 bases outside the gene matches. The CDR3 runs to 15 residues. CDR3 nucleotide sequence: TGTGCCAGCAGTTCATCTGCGGGGGGACCCTACGAGCAGTACTTC. It yields the protein CASSSSAGGPYEQYF.

This clone has more than one count but fewer than ten. The chain carries TRBV12-5 and TRBJ1-5; possible D gene TRBD1, 6 bases. The CDR3 has 14 amino acids. Trimming left V 1 base short and J 5 bases short, with 9 bases between. Germline lookup yields CDR1 LGHNT and CDR2 FRNRAP. This CDR3 reads CASGLESGDQPQHF. For the CDR3, the DNA is TGTGCTAGTGGTTTGGAGTCAGGGGATCAGCCCCAGCATTTT.

This clone was counted a few times. The rearrangement links TRBV18 to TRBJ1-2; a weak D match, TRBD1 (6 bases). V was pared by 0 bases and J by 4 bases, with 6 bases between. Germline V lookup: CDR1 KGHSH, CDR2 LQKENI. The CDR3 spans 13 residues. The CDR3 reads CASSPPGGYGYTF. The DNA of the CDR3 is TGTGCCAGCTCACCACCAGGGGGCTATGGCTACACCTTC.

The rearrangement uses TRBV15 and TRBJ2-4; weak D call: TRBD1 (5 bases). CDR1 is LNHNV and CDR2 is YYDKDF in the germline V gene (reference sequence). V lost 3 bases, J lost 0 bases, and 15 bases lay in between. This CDR3 is built from 17 residues. This CDR3 reads CATSSPGHLLAKNIQYF. CDR3 bases: TGTGCCACCAGCAGCCCCGGACATCTACTAGCCAAAAACATTCAGTACTTC.

The rearrangement joins TRBV11-3 to TRBJ2-1, with 12 bases matching TRBD2. Per germline, CDR1 SGHNT and CDR2 YENEEA. This CDR3 region has 15 residues. Unmatched junction bases numbered 2, after V lost 5 bases and J lost 3 bases. The CDR3 loop is CASSQLAGGYNEQFF. The CDR3 coding sequence is TGTGCCAGCAGCCAACTAGCGGGGGGCTACAATGAGCAGTTCTTC.

In its sample, this clone was seen a few times. The chain carries TRBV7-9 and TRBJ2-4; 7 bases line up with TRBD1. The germline CDR1 and CDR2 sequences are SEHNR and FQNEAQ (reference sequence). This CDR3 is 14 amino acids long. J was trimmed by 12 bases and V by 5 bases; bases with no gene match: 13. The chain's CDR3 is CASSQAGTEVNQYF. DNA of the CDR3: TGTGCCAGCAGCCAGGCCGGGACAGAAGTGAATCAGTACTTC.

This clone was seen more than once but under ten times. This rearrangement joins TRBV7-3 to TRBJ2-3, with D possibly TRBD2 on 6 matching bases. The germline V gene encodes CDR1 SGHTA and CDR2 FQGTGA. The V gene lost 2 bases and the J gene lost 5 bases, with 14 bases spanning the gap. This CDR3 region has 15 residues. The CDR3 region has the DNA TGTGCCAGCAGCTTAGTGGGCGGGGATGGAGATACGCAGTATTTT. Its translation: CASSLVGGDGDTQYF.

The rearrangement joins TRBV18 to TRBJ2-3; the D gene is possibly TRBD2 (5 bases). Trimming shortened V by 3 bases and J by 2 bases, and 12 bases separated the two germline ends. The CDR3 has 15 amino acids. The germline CDR1 and CDR2 sequences are KGHSH and LQKENI. The CDR3 nucleotides read TGTGCCAGCTCACCGGATCTAGCCTCCACAGATACGCAGTATTTT. Amino acid sequence: CASSPDLASTDTQYF.

The chain links TRBV6-5 to TRBJ1-1; D ambiguous. Germline CDR1 MNHEY, CDR2 SVGAGI. The germline V and J ends were trimmed by 3 bases and 1 base, with 12 bases remaining between them. This CDR3 is 15 amino acids long. The CDR3 DNA reads TGTGCCAGCAGTTATATGGGCGCGGGGAACACTGAAGCTTTCTTT. It yields the protein CASSYMGAGNTEAFF.

The V call is TRBV11-2, the J call TRBJ1-2; 9 bases are shared with TRBD1. With 5 bases clipped from V and 4 bases from J, the junction kept 8 bases outside the gene matches. The CDR3 totals 15 residues. Germline values: CDR1 SGHAT, CDR2 FQNNGV. The DNA of the CDR3 is TGTGCCAGCAGCGAAAGGACAGGGGTTAGCTATGGCTACACCTTC. Translated, it gives CASSERTGVSYGYTF.

This clone was seen only a few times. The rearrangement uses TRBV7-2 and TRBJ1-2, with D perhaps matching TRBD1 (6 bases). Trimming stripped 7 bases from V and 6 bases from J, with 21 bases between. Germline values: CDR1 SGHTA, CDR2 FQGNSA. This CDR3 has 15 amino acids. CDR3 sequence (DNA): TGTGCCAGCATCAAAGCAGCTACAGGGAGCGATGGCTACACCTTC. Translated: CASIKAATGSDGYTF.

This clone was detected a few times. The J gene is TRBJ1-4, the V gene TRBV7-9; 7 bases are a match to TRBD1. CDR1 is SEHNR and CDR2 is FQNEAQ in the germline V gene (reference sequence). With 6 bases clipped from V and 3 bases from J, the junction kept 7 bases outside the gene matches. CDR3 length equals 15 residues. The CDR3 DNA follows: TGTGCCAGCAGAAGTAAAGGGGGCCCTAATGAAAAACTGTTTTTT. Translated: CASRSKGGPNEKLFF.